The 8 T cell receptor beta chains reported below all come from one sample, sequenced in a study of beta chain features in type 1 diabetes. Expressed TCRB transcripts were sequenced because the isolated RNA had all been reverse transcribed beforehand. The repertoire was sequenced with immunoSEQ multiplex PCR; TCRdb's copy has only in-frame clones and lacks some. The table shows fewer than 900,000 clones, with 17% occurring only once. Source material: naive CD4+ T cells from blood. The receptors were sampled from a woman between 18 and 29 years old in good health.

This clone turned up a few times. The chain carries TRBV7-9 and TRBJ2-2; D uncertain. V gave up 8 bases and J gave up 5 bases, with 15 bases separating them. The germline V gene encodes CDR1 SEHNR and CDR2 FQNEAQ (reference sequence). This CDR3 has 14 residues. CDR3 in amino acids: CASVNLILTGELFF. In DNA, the CDR3 is TGTGCCAGCGTAAACTTAATCTTGACCGGGGAGCTGTTTTTT.

This clone has just a few counts. The chain joins TRBV5-1 to TRBJ2-5, with 8 bases fitting TRBD1. The CDR3 has 21 amino acids. Germline CDR1 reads SGHRS; CDR2 reads YFSETQ. With V trimmed by 2 bases and J by 4 bases, 25 bases remained unmatched. CDR3 DNA: TGCGCCAGCAGCTTCAGGGGGCTTGGTGTAATGCCCTCCGACGGAGGAGAGACCCAGTACTTC. Its translation: CASSFRGLGVMPSDGGETQYF. The variable domain in full, with the rest retrieved from reference TRBV5-1 and TRBJ2-5, is KAGVTQTPRYLIKTRGQQVTLSCSPISGHRSVSWYQQTPGQGLQFLFEYFSETQRNKGNFPGRFSGRQFSNSRSEMNVSTLELGDSALYLCASSFRGLGVMPSDGGETQYFGPGTRLLVL.

This clone has more than one count but fewer than ten. This CDR3 is CASSGRPGYNEQFF. CDR3 nucleotide sequence: TGTGCCAGCAGTGGGAGGCCGGGCTACAATGAGCAGTTCTTC. The chain carries TRBV6-5 and TRBJ2-1; weak D call: TRBD2 (6 bases). Germline lookup yields CDR1 MNHEY and CDR2 SVGAGI. This CDR3 comprises 14 residues. Trimming stripped 5 bases from V and 3 bases from J, with 11 bases between.

This clone was observed a few times. This chain connects TRBV19 to TRBJ1-3, with a weak D call TRBD1 (6 bases). The germline V gene has CDR1 LNHDA and CDR2 SQIVND (reference sequence). The CDR3 consists of 15 residues. Trimming took off 5 bases at V and 3 bases at J, with 14 bases between the two ends. Written as DNA, the CDR3 is TGTGCCAGTAGTGCGACAGGTCTCGATGGAAACACCATATATTTT. Residues: CASSATGLDGNTIYF.

This clone was seen a handful of times. Here the CDR3 reads CSVREAGDGYEQYF. As DNA, the CDR3 is TGCAGCGTCCGGGAGGCGGGAGACGGTTACGAGCAGTACTTC. V gene TRBV29-1 combines with J gene TRBJ2-7; 7 bases line up with TRBD2. V lost 6 bases, J lost 4 bases, and 12 bases stayed unmatched. Germline V lookup: CDR1 SQVTM, CDR2 ANQGSEA. This CDR3 has 14 residues.

This clone was detected a few times. The V call is TRBV2, the J call TRBJ2-2; the D gene could be TRBD1 or TRBD2 (5 bases each). CDR3 size: 16 residues. Per the germline V gene, CDR1 is SNHLY and CDR2 is FYNNEI. Trimming shortened V by 4 bases and J by 6 bases, and 18 bases separated the two germline ends. CDR3 amino acids: CASSGGAARGPGELFF. The CDR3, as DNA: TGTGCCAGCAGTGGAGGTGCGGCCCGGGGCCCCGGGGAGCTGTTTTTT.

This clone occurred a few times. The chain couples TRBV27 to TRBJ1-1; D possibly corresponds to TRBD1 (5 bases). Germline V gene sequence: CDR1 MNHEY, CDR2 SMNVEV (reference sequence). The CDR3 contains 15 residues. V was clipped by 3 bases and J by 3 bases, with 14 bases between them. The chain's CDR3 is CASSFRAGYDTEAFF. The CDR3 nucleotides are TGTGCCAGCAGTTTCAGGGCAGGGTATGACACTGAAGCTTTCTTT.

V usage is TRBV28 and J usage is TRBJ2-2; tentatively, D is TRBD2 (6 bases). CDR3 length: 12 residues. Germline V CDR1 and CDR2: MDHEN, SYDVKM. Trimming shortened V by 8 bases and J by 7 bases, and 11 bases separated the two germline ends. The DNA of the CDR3 is TGTGCCAGCGTCCAGGGACTCGGGGAGCTGTTTTTT. Residues: CASVQGLGELFF.